These 22 T cell receptor beta chains share one sample of origin, sequenced in a study of cytomegalovirus exposure and HLA in healthy donors. Assay used: immunoSEQ multiplex PCR; TCRdb lists only in-frame clones, some missing. The table records 150,000 to 160,000 clones, roughly 86% of them present only once. The sequenced material came from PBMCs. All receptors derive from a human donor in good health.

The CDR3 nucleotides read TGTGCCAGCAGCGCTACAACCGGGACAGTGAACACCGGGGAGCTGTTTTTT. Its translation: CASSATTGTVNTGELFF. V gene TRBV9 combines with J gene TRBJ2-2; 7 bases line up with TRBD1. The CDR3 covers 17 residues. With V trimmed by 3 bases and J by 1 base, 9 bases remained unmatched. Per germline, CDR1 SGDLS and CDR2 YYNGEE.

The table lists this clone with a count of one. V gene TRBV6-5 combines with J gene TRBJ1-3; D is perhaps TRBD1 (5 bases). This CDR3 has 14 amino acids. CDR1 MNHEY and CDR2 SVGAGI come from the germline V gene. The ends were cut back, 5 bases at V and 0 bases at J, with 8 bases in the middle. The chain's CDR3 is CASSRQGSGNTIYF. For the CDR3, the DNA is TGTGCCAGCAGTCGGCAGGGCTCTGGAAACACCATATATTTT.

The chain links TRBV29-1 to TRBJ1-1; D perhaps matches TRBD1 (5 bases). The CDR3 has 12 amino acids. Germline lookup yields CDR1 SQVTM and CDR2 ANQGSEA. In DNA form, the CDR3 reads TGCTCTTCGGGGGGGTCGGAAACTGAAGCTTTCTTT. Its protein is CSSGGSETEAFF.

The chain has TRBV6-6 and TRBJ1-5; D not certain. Germline loops: CDR1 MNHNY, CDR2 SVGAGI (reference sequence). The CDR3 spans 15 residues. Between the trimmed V and J ends, which lost 6 bases and 0 bases, there was a span of 12 bases. CDR3 coding DNA: TGTGCCAGCAGGGAGATAGGCGTTAGCAATCAGCCCCAGCATTTT. It yields the protein CASREIGVSNQPQHF.

The genes are TRBV5-4 and TRBJ1-2; tentative D call: TRBD1 (6 bases). The ends were cut back, 9 bases at V and 8 bases at J, with 17 bases in the middle. From germline, CDR1 is SGHNT and CDR2 YYREEE (reference sequence). This CDR3 is 12 amino acids long. The CDR3 DNA is TGTGCCACAGGGGCGCGTGGTAGGGGCTACACCTTC. It yields the protein CATGARGRGYTF.

The V and J genes are TRBV5-1 and TRBJ2-3; TRBD2 matches at 7 bases. The germline V gene encodes CDR1 SGHRS and CDR2 YFSETQ. The CDR3 sequence is 12 residues long. V was pared by 5 bases and J by 14 bases, with 11 bases of the junction left unmatched. The CDR3 bases are TGCGCCAGCAGTTCTGGGGGGGGGTCTGTGTATTTT. It translates to CASSSGGGSVYF. Full variable domain (missing parts from reference TRBV5-1 and TRBJ2-3): KAGVTQTPRYLIKTRGQQVTLSCSPISGHRSVSWYQQTPGQGLQFLFEYFSETQRNKGNFPGRFSGRQFSNSRSEMNVSTLELGDSALYLCASSSGGGSVYFGPGTRLTVL.

CDR3 sequence: CASIFQGAVSEAFF. The CDR3 DNA reads TGTGCCAGCATCTTTCAGGGGGCGGTGTCTGAAGCTTTCTTT. The chain links TRBV2 to TRBJ1-1; 8 positions match TRBD1. The J segment lost 6 bases and the V segment lost 7 bases, leaving 10 bases of the junction unmatched. The CDR3 length is 14 residues. Germline assignment: CDR1 SNHLY and CDR2 FYNNEI.

The chain couples TRBV11-3 to TRBJ2-2; D is perhaps TRBD1 (5 bases). The CDR3 length is 16 residues. The germline CDR1 and CDR2 sequences are SGHNT and YENEEA. Trimming took off 5 bases at V and 2 bases at J, with 15 bases between the two ends. The CDR3 sequence is CASSPNGAVNTGELFF. DNA of the CDR3: TGTGCCAGCAGCCCCAATGGGGCAGTTAACACCGGGGAGCTGTTTTTT.

This clone was seen only once. This chain connects TRBV5-6 to TRBJ1-4, with 7 bases identical to TRBD1. The J segment lost 6 bases and the V segment lost 5 bases, leaving 13 bases of the junction unmatched. CDR1 is SGHDT, CDR2 YYEEEE, per germline. The CDR3 is made up of 16 amino acids. For the CDR3, the DNA is TGTGCCAGCAGAAAAACAGGGGCCCCGCAATATGAAAAACTGTTTTTT. It is translated as CASRKTGAPQYEKLFF.

V gene TRBV5-6 combines with J gene TRBJ1-2; TRBD1 matches 9 bases. Germline lookup yields CDR1 SGHDT and CDR2 YYEEEE. Trimming took 2 bases from V and 0 from J; bases not matched to a gene: 14. The CDR3 covers 19 residues. CDR3: CASSFPIGGQGRANYGYTF. CDR3 bases: TGTGCCAGCAGCTTTCCGATCGGGGGACAGGGACGAGCTAACTATGGCTACACCTTC.

The chain carries TRBV6-5 and TRBJ2-5; D may be TRBD2 (5 bases). Germline-derived CDR1 and CDR2 are MNHEY and SVGAGI. The CDR3 spans 16 residues. The V end lost 2 bases, the J end lost 4 bases, and 17 bases lay between the germline ends. The CDR3 here is CASSYGGRNLGETQYF. CDR3 bases: TGTGCCAGCAGTTACGGCGGGCGGAATTTAGGAGAGACCCAGTACTTC.

The rearrangement joins TRBV6-5 to TRBJ2-5, with TRBD1 as a possible D gene (6 bases). Germline V CDR1 and CDR2: MNHEY, SVGAGI. V lost 6 bases, J lost 5 bases, and 13 bases lay in between. The length of the CDR3 is 13 residues. The CDR3: CASSRGPGETQYF. In nucleotides, the CDR3 is TGTGCCAGCAGCAGGGGACCCGGGGAGACCCAGTACTTC.

The chain combines TRBV4-1 with TRBJ2-7; maybe TRBD1 (6 bases). Trimming stripped 4 bases from V and 0 bases from J, with 16 bases between. CDR1 is MGHRA, CDR2 YSYEKL, per germline. The CDR3 is made up of 16 amino acids. CDR3 DNA: TGCGCCAGCAGCCCTACAGTGGGGGCTATCTCCTACGAGCAGTACTTC. It translates to CASSPTVGAISYEQYF.

The chain has TRBV27 and TRBJ1-1, with D possibly being TRBD1 (5 bases). Germline loops: CDR1 MNHEY, CDR2 SMNVEV (reference sequence). This CDR3 has 14 amino acids. V was pared by 3 bases and J by 4 bases, with 12 bases between. The CDR3 sequence: CASSFRVPFTEAFF. CDR3 in DNA: TGTGCCAGCAGTTTCAGGGTTCCTTTCACTGAAGCTTTCTTT.

The chain couples TRBV18 to TRBJ2-7; 15 bases are a match to TRBD2. The CDR3 extends over 17 amino acids. Germline assignment: CDR1 KGHSH and CDR2 LQKENI. The J segment lost 6 bases and the V segment lost 5 bases, leaving 11 bases of the junction unmatched. DNA for the CDR3: TGTGCCAGCTCATCCCCGGGACTAGCGGGAGGAGGGTCCGAGCAGTACTTC. Translated: CASSSPGLAGGGSEQYF. Full variable domain (remainder filled in from reference TRBV18 and TRBJ2-7): NAGVMQNPRHLVRRRGQEARLRCSPMKGHSHVYWYRQLPEEGLKFMVYLQKENIIDESGMPKERFSAEFPKEGPSILRIQQVVRGDSAAYFCASSSPGLAGGGSEQYFGPGTRLTVT.

This clone came up a few times. The J gene is TRBJ2-3, the V gene TRBV6-5; the match to TRBD1 covers 7 bases. V shed 0 bases, J shed 2 bases, and the junction held 5 bases outside the gene matches. The CDR3 sequence is 16 residues long. Per germline, CDR1 MNHEY and CDR2 SVGAGI. The CDR3 DNA follows: TGTGCCAGCAGTTACTCCGGGACAGACCCCACAGATACGCAGTATTTT. Its translation: CASSYSGTDPTDTQYF.

The chain couples TRBV25-1 to TRBJ2-1; 8 bases fit TRBD1. Germline CDR1 and CDR2: MGHDK and SYGVNS. This CDR3 region has 14 residues. V shed 6 bases and J 8 bases; nucleotides not matched to a gene: 9. CDR3 sequence reads: CASRGQGRLDEQFF. The CDR3 coding sequence is TGTGCCAGCAGAGGACAGGGTAGATTGGATGAGCAGTTCTTC. The whole variable domain, filled in from reference TRBV25-1 and TRBJ2-1, reads EADIYQTPRYLVIGTGKKITLECSQTMGHDKMYWYQQDPGMELHLIHYSYGVNSTEKGDLSSESTVSRIRTEHFPLTLESARPSHTSQYLCASRGQGRLDEQFFGPGTRLTVL.

The chain links TRBV2 to TRBJ2-1; maybe TRBD1 (5 bases). CDR1 and CDR2 from the germline V gene are SNHLY and FYNNEI. Trimming removed 4 bases from V and 10 bases from J, with 17 bases in between. The CDR3 has 14 residues. The CDR3 DNA reads TGTGCCAGCAGTGTAGTTGACAGCCAGGCCGAGCAGTTCTTC. Protein product: CASSVVDSQAEQFF. Filled out from reference TRBV2 and TRBJ2-1, the complete variable domain reads EPEVTQTPSHQVTQMGQEVILRCVPISNHLYFYWYRQILGQKVEFLVSFYNNEISEKSEIFDDQFSVERPDGSNFTLKIRSTKLEDSAMYFCASSVVDSQAEQFFGPGTRLTVL.

The rearrangement uses TRBV19 and TRBJ2-1; 10 bases fit TRBD1. Germline V lookup: CDR1 LNHDA, CDR2 SQIVND (reference sequence). V lost 10 bases, J lost 7 bases, and 13 bases stayed unmatched. The CDR3 sequence is 15 residues long. CDR3 sequence: CATPLGDRGRNEQFF. The CDR3 DNA follows: TGTGCCACCCCACTGGGGGACAGGGGACGAAATGAGCAGTTCTTC.

This chain connects TRBV6-5 to TRBJ1-1, with TRBD1 as a possible D gene (5 bases). The CDR3 contains 15 residues. Trimming stripped 6 bases from V and 5 bases from J, with 19 bases between. The germline V gene encodes CDR1 MNHEY and CDR2 SVGAGI. CDR3 protein: CASRPPGGGRTEAFF. In DNA, the CDR3 is TGTGCCAGCAGGCCCCCCGGGGGTGGAAGGACTGAAGCTTTCTTT.

The chain joins TRBV5-6 to TRBJ2-1; possibly TRBD1 for D (7 bases). Germline loops: CDR1 SGHDT, CDR2 YYEEEE. Trimming took 4 bases from V and 12 from J, leaving 14 bases between them. This CDR3 is 12 amino acids long. CDR3: CASSGGTATQFF. The CDR3 DNA is TGTGCCAGCAGCGGAGGGACAGCGACGCAGTTCTTC.

V and J are TRBV4-3 and TRBJ1-5; maybe TRBD1 (6 bases). V lost 0 bases, J lost 6 bases, and 12 bases lay in between. Germline V gene sequence: CDR1 LGHNA, CDR2 YSLEER. CDR3 length equals 15 residues. CDR3 region: CASSQDFGGPQPQHF. The CDR3 DNA reads TGCGCCAGCAGCCAAGATTTTGGGGGCCCTCAGCCCCAGCATTTT.